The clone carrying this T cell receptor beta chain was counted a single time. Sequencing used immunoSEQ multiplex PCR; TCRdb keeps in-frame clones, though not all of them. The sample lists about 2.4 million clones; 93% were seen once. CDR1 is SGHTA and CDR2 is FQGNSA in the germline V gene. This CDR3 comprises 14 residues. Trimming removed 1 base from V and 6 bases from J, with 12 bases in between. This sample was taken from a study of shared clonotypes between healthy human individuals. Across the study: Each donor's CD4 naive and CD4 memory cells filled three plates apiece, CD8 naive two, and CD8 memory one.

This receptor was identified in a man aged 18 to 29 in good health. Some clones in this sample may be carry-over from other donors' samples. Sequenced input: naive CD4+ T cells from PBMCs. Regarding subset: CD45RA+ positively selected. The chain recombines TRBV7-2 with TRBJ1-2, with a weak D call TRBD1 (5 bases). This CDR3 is CASSLGGPRHGYTF. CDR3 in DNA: TGTGCCAGCAGCTTAGGGGGACCGAGGCATGGCTACACCTTC.